A selection of T cell receptor beta chains follows, all from one sample in a study of PD-1 blockade in classical Hodgkin lymphoma. Clones were read by immunoSEQ multiplex PCR, and TCRdb kept only the in-frame ones, dropping some. Of roughly 2,700 clones in the sample, 70% to 75% were seen once. The specimen was CD8+ T cells from blood, collected at baseline. The receptors come from a human donor with classical Hodgkin lymphoma. CDR3s leave out the opening cysteine and the closing phenylalanine or tryptophan. Clone size is stated in some rows and not others, as once, few, many or a class when expanded.

CDR3 protein: ASSHSNGQNYSEANVLT
V gene: TRBV23-1
clone size: -
CDR3 length: 17

CDR3 protein: AGRGPMNTEAF
V gene: TRBV7-9
clone size: -
CDR3 length: 11

CDR3 protein: AISDGYQETQY
V gene: TRBV10-3
clone size: -
CDR3 length: 11

CDR3 protein: ATGTEHTGELF
V gene: TRBV30
clone size: -
CDR3 length: 11

CDR3 protein: ASSQVGRGGGGYT
V gene: TRBV4-3
clone size: -
CDR3 length: 13

CDR3 protein: ASRQGPLAEAF
V gene: TRBV27
clone size: -
CDR3 length: 11

CDR3 protein: ASSQDLLTEAF
V gene: TRBV14
clone size: -
CDR3 length: 11

CDR3 protein: ASAMGGSNYGYT
V gene: TRBV7-9
clone size: -
CDR3 length: 12

CDR3 protein: ASSQDSRGGTYEQY
V gene: TRBV4-3
clone size: few
CDR3 length: 14

CDR3 protein: ASSQDQGAGSPLH
V gene: TRBV14
clone size: few
CDR3 length: 13

CDR3 protein: ASSVGAGAWTEAF
V gene: TRBV9
clone size: once
CDR3 length: 13